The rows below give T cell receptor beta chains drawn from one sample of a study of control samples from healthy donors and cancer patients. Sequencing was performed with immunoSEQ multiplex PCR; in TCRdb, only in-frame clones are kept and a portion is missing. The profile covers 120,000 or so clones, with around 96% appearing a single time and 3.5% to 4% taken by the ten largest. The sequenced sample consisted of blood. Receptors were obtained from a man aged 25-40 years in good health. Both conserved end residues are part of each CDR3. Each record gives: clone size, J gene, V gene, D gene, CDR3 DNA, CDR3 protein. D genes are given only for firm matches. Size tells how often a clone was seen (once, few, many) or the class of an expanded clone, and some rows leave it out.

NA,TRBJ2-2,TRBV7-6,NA,TGTGCCAGCAGCTTAGCGGGGGACACCGGGGAGCTGTTTTTT,CASSLAGDTGELFF
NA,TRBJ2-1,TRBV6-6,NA,TGTGCCAGCAGCCCGTGGCTTGGTGAGCAGTTCTTC,CASSPWLGEQFF
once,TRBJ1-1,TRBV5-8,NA,TGTGCCAGCAGCTGGGATCCAGGGCGGGTCGCTGAAGCTTTCTTT,CASSWDPGRVAEAFF
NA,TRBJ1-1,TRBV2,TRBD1,TGTGCCAGCAGTGAAGCTCGGACAGGGACTGAAGCTTTCTTT,CASSEARTGTEAFF
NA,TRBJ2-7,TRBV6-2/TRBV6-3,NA,TGTGCCAGCAGTTACCCCAGGGGACGCCATGCCTACGAGCAGTACTTC,CASSYPRGRHAYEQYF
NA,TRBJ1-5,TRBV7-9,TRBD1,TGTGCCAGCAGCCCACAGGGGCTGCGACAGCCCCAGCATTTT,CASSPQGLRQPQHF
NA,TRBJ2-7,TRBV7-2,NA,TGTGCCAGCAGCCAGGGGCTGGGTCCCTACGAGCAGTACTTC,CASSQGLGPYEQYF
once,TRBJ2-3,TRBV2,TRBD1,TGTGCCAGCAGTCACGACAGGGGGGGGGCAGATACGCAGTATTTT,CASSHDRGGADTQYF
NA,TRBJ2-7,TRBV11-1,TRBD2,TGTGCCAGCAGCTTCCGGGGGGCCTACGAGCAGTACTTC,CASSFRGAYEQYF
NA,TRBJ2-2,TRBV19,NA,TGTGCCAGTAGTATAGCAGGGTCGAACACCGGGGAGCTGTTTTTT,CASSIAGSNTGELFF
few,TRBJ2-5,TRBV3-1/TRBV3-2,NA,TGTGCCAGCAGCCAAGTTGTACTGGGACAAGAGACCCAGTACTTC,CASSQVVLGQETQYF
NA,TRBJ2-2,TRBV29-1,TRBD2,TGCAGCGTTGGAGGACTAGCGAACACCGGGGAGCTGTTTTTT,CSVGGLANTGELFF
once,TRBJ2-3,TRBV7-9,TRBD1,TGTGCCAGCAGCAATGGACAGGGGGGCACAGATACGCAGTATTTT,CASSNGQGGTDTQYF
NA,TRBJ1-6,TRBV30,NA,TGTGCCTGGCATCCCCCGAATTCACCCCTCCACTTT,CAWHPPNSPLHF
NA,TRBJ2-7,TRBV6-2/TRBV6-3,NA,TGTGCCAGCAGTCCCCAGGGTACCTCCTACGAGCAGTACTTC,CASSPQGTSYEQYF
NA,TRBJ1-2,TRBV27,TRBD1,TGTGCCAGCAGTTTATCGGGACAGCTCTATGGCTACACCTTC,CASSLSGQLYGYTF
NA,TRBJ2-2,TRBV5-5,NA,TGTGCCAGCAGCTTGGGTATCCTAGCCAGAAACACCGGGGAGCTGTTTTTT,CASSLGILARNTGELFF
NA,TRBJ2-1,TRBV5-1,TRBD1,TGCGCCAGCAGCTTGGGGGGACAGAGTTACAATGAGCAGTTCTTC,CASSLGGQSYNEQFF
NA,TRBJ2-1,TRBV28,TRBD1,TGTGCCAGCAGCGACTCGAAAAGACCGGGACAGGGGCGCAATGAGCAGTTCTTC,CASSDSKRPGQGRNEQFF
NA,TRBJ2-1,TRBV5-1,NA,TGCGCCAGCAGCCATCCCGGTCCGTACAATGAGCAGTTCTTC,CASSHPGPYNEQFF
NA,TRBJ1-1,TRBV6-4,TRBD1,TGTGCCAGCAGTCGGGACAGCGCAACTGAAGCTTTCTTT,CASSRDSATEAFF
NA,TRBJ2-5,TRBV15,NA,TGTGCCACCAGCAGGGATACAGGGTCCCAAGAGACCCAGTACTTC,CATSRDTGSQETQYF
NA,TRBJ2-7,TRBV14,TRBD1,TGTGCCAGCAGCCCGACACAGGGGATGAGCTCCTACGAGCAGTACTTC,CASSPTQGMSSYEQYF
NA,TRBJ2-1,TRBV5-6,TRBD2,TGTGCCAGCAGCTTGGCTAGCGGGGGGGATGTCTCTCTATACAATGAGCAGTTCTTC,CASSLASGGDVSLYNEQFF
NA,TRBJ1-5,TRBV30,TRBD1,TGTGCCTGGAGTGTACGAGGGGGCGGTCAGCCCCAGCATTTT,CAWSVRGGGQPQHF